The rows below give T cell receptor beta chains drawn from one sample of a study of cytomegalovirus exposure and HLA in healthy donors. Some clones are missing from TCRdb's copy, which holds only in-frame ones; the method was immunoSEQ multiplex PCR. Among about 130,000 clones listed, less than 85% were seen once. The specimen was PBMCs. These receptors originate from a man aged 18 to 29 in good health and CMV-seropositive. CDR3s include the opening cysteine and the closing phenylalanine or tryptophan. D genes are given only for firm matches. Only some rows state a clone size, as once, few, many or a class for expanded clones.

V: TRBV5-5
J: TRBJ2-7
size: NA
D: TRBD1
DNA: TGTGCCAGCAGCTTGGGACAGGGGGAGTACGAGCAGTACTTC
CDR3: CASSLGQGEYEQYF

V: TRBV7-8
J: TRBJ2-7
size: NA
D: NA
DNA: TGTGCCAGCAGCTACGGACAGCAGGGCGAGCAGTACTTC
CDR3: CASSYGQQGEQYF

V: TRBV7-9
J: TRBJ1-1
size: NA
D: TRBD1
DNA: TGTGCCAGCAGCTTCCCGACAGGGGGCATGAACACTGAAGCTTTCTTT
CDR3: CASSFPTGGMNTEAFF

V: TRBV14
J: TRBJ2-7
size: NA
D: NA
DNA: TGTGCCAGCAGCCAAAGCAGCGAGGACTCCTACGAGCAGTACTTC
CDR3: CASSQSSEDSYEQYF

V: TRBV10-3
J: TRBJ2-7
size: NA
D: NA
DNA: TGTGCCATCAGTAGGGGCGGGGACTACGAGCAGTACTTC
CDR3: CAISRGGDYEQYF

V: TRBV7-9
J: TRBJ2-3
size: NA
D: NA
DNA: TGTGCCAGCAGTCGGACAGAAGGCAACACAGATACGCAGTATTTT
CDR3: CASSRTEGNTDTQYF

V: TRBV4-1
J: TRBJ1-3
size: NA
D: NA
DNA: TGCGCCAGCAGCCAAGATTTGACGGGGGTCTCTGGAAACACCATATATTTT
CDR3: CASSQDLTGVSGNTIYF

V: TRBV5-1
J: TRBJ1-5
size: few
D: NA
DNA: TGCGCCAGCAGCTTGTTTCCGGGTCAGCCCCAGCATTTT
CDR3: CASSLFPGQPQHF

V: TRBV30
J: TRBJ2-5
size: NA
D: TRBD1
DNA: TGTGCCTGGCACCCGGGCCAGGGGGTAGAGACCCAGTACTTC
CDR3: CAWHPGQGVETQYF

V: TRBV13
J: TRBJ1-1
size: NA
D: TRBD1
DNA: TGTGCCAGCTCGCAGGGGGCGCAGAACACTGAAGCTTTCTTT
CDR3: CASSQGAQNTEAFF

V: TRBV29-1
J: TRBJ2-1
size: once
D: TRBD1
DNA: TGCAGCGTTGAAGGTAGGACAGGCTCTACCTACAATGAGCAGTTCTTC
CDR3: CSVEGRTGSTYNEQFF

V: TRBV30
J: TRBJ2-3
size: once
D: NA
DNA: TGTGCCTGGAGTGTAGGAGGGCTAAGCACAGATACGCAGTATTTT
CDR3: CAWSVGGLSTDTQYF

V: TRBV30
J: TRBJ1-6
size: NA
D: TRBD1
DNA: TGTGCCTGGAGTTCCGGGACAGGCTTAGGCCTCGGAAGTTCACCCCTCCACTTT
CDR3: CAWSSGTGLGLGSSPLHF